This TCR beta chain was identified during a study of cytomegalovirus exposure and HLA in healthy donors. It was healthy bone marrow donors who served as donors. Likely unrecorded immune exposures existed in these nominally healthy donors. The study ran its PCR with 60 Vbeta and 13 Jbeta primers. Libraries were prepared by immunoSEQ multiplex PCR; TCRdb keeps only in-frame clonotypes and omits some of them. The sample lists about 85,000 clones; roughly 70% were seen once. CDR3 length: 13 residues. CDR1 and CDR2 (germline): SQVTM, ANQGSEA. With 3 bases removed from V and 7 bases from J, the gap between germline ends came to 12 bases.

The genes are TRBV29-1 and TRBJ1-4; weak D call: TRBD1 (6 bases). Sequencing input: PBMCs. The clonotype was recovered from a man aged 30 to 39 in good health and CMV-seronegative. The CDR3 sequence: CSVEEGGVEKLFF. The CDR3, as DNA: TGCAGCGTTGAGGAAGGGGGAGTTGAAAAACTGTTTTTT.